This T cell receptor beta chain was recovered during a study of glioma-infiltrating T cells. The CDR3 spans 14 residues. The ends were cut back, 11 bases at V and 0 bases at J, with 14 bases in the middle. The germline CDR1 and CDR2 sequences are SGHAT and FQNNGV. This clonotype occurred a few times. What it recognizes is unknown. TCR alpha and beta CDR3 regions were amplified from RNA using iRepertoire nested multiplex PCR. For one-step reverse transcription and amplification, 100-400 ng of tissue mRNA or PBMC total RNA was used. TCRdb re-analysed the multiplex PCR reads in MiXCR, keeping a single row per CDR3 protein. The sample has 100,000 to 150,000 distinct CDR3 sequences; roughly a quarter are singletons. The study's findings and limits: Very few CDR3 sequences were shared between tissue and blood. Tissue-blood divergence was below expectation in non-neoplastic patients, above in gliomas.

Sequenced sample: glioma tissue, nonneoplastic brain tissue, or PBMCs (not recorded which). The chain recombines TRBV11-2 with TRBJ2-1; D might be TRBD2 (6 bases). This clonotype was obtained from a human donor with low-grade glioma or glioblastoma, undergoing nonglioma brain surgery, or in good health (not recorded which). The CDR3 spells CAARAGSSYNEQFF. The DNA for the CDR3 is TGTGCCGCCAGGGCGGGGAGCTCCTACAATGAGCAGTTCTTC.